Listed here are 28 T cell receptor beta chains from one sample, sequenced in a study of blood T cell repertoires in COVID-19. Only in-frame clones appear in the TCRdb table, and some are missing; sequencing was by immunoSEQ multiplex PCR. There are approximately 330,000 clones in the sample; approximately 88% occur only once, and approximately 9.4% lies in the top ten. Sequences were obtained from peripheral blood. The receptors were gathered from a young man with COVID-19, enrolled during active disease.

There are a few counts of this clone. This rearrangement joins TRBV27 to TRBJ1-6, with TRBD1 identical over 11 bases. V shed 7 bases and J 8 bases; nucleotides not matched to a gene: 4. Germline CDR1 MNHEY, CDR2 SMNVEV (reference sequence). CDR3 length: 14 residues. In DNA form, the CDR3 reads TGTGCCAGCACCCGGACAGGGGGCTATTCACCCCTCCACTTT. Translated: CASTRTGGYSPLHF.

The DNA of the CDR3 is TGTGCCAGCATGACTCGGGACAGGCCCAACTATGGCTACACCTTC. It specifies CASMTRDRPNYGYTF. V and J are TRBV6-5 and TRBJ1-2; 8 nucleotides align to TRBD1. The J segment lost 2 bases and the V segment lost 7 bases, leaving 9 bases of the junction unmatched. The CDR3 runs 15 residues. CDR1 MNHEY and CDR2 SVGAGI come from the germline V gene.

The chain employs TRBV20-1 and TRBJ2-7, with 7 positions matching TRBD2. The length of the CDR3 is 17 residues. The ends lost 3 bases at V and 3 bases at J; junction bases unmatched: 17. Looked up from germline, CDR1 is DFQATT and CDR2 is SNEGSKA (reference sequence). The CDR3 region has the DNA TGCAGTGCTAGTCACCAGACTTTGATAGCGGGCCACTACGAGCAGTACTTC. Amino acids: CSASHQTLIAGHYEQYF.

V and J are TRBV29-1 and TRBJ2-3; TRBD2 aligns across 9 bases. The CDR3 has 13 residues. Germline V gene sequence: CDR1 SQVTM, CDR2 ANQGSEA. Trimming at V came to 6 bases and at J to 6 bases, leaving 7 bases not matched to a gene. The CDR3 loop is CSVLIAGADTQYF. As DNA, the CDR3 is TGCAGCGTCTTAATAGCGGGGGCGGATACGCAGTATTTT.

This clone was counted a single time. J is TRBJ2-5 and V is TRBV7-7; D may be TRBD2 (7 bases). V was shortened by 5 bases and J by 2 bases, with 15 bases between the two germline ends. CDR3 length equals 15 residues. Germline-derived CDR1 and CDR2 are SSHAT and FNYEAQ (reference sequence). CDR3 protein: CASSLGGAWQETQYF. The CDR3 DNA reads TGTGCCAGCAGCCTGGGGGGGGCATGGCAAGAGACCCAGTACTTC.

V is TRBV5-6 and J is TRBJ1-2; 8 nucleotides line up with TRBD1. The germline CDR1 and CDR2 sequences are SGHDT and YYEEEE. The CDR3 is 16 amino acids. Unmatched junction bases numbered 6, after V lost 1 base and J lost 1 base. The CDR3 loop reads CASSLTSQGGNYGYTF. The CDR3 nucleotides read TGTGCCAGCAGCTTGACTTCACAGGGGGGTAACTATGGCTACACCTTC. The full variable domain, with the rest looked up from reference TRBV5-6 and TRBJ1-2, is DAGVTQSPTHLIKTRGQQVTLRCSPKSGHDTVSWYQQALGQGPQFIFQYYEEEERQRGNFPDRFSGHQFPNYSSELNVNALLLGDSALYLCASSLTSQGGNYGYTFGSGTRLTVV.

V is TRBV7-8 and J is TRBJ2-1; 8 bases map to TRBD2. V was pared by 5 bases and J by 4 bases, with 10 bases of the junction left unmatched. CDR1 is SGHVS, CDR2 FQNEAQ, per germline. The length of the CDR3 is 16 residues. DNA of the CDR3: TGTGCCAGCAGCCGATCCGGGACTAGGGAGTACAATGAGCAGTTCTTC. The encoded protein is CASSRSGTREYNEQFF. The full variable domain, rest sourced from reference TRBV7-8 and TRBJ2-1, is GAGVSQSPRYKVAKRGQDVALRCDPISGHVSLFWYQQALGQGPEFLTYFQNEAQLDKSGLPSDRFFAERPEGSVSTLKIQRTQQEDSAVYLCASSRSGTREYNEQFFGPGTRLTVL.

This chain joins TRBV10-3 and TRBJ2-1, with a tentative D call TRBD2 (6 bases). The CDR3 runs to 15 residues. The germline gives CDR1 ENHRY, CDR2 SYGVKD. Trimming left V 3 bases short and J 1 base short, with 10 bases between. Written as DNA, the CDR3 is TGTGCCATCAGTGAACTAGCAGGATCCTACAATGAGCAGTTCTTC. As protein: CAISELAGSYNEQFF.

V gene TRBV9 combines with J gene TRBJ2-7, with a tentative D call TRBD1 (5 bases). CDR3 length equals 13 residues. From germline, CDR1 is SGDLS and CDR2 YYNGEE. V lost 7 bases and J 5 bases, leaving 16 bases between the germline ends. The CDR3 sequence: CASGQGTVNEQYF. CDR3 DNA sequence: TGTGCCAGCGGACAAGGAACAGTCAACGAGCAGTACTTC.

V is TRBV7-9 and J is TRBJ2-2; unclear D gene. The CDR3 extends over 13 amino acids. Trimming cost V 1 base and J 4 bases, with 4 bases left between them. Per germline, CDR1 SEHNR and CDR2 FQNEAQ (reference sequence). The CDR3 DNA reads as TGTGCCAGCAGCTTAGGAGCCACCGGGGAGCTGTTTTTT. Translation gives CASSLGATGELFF.

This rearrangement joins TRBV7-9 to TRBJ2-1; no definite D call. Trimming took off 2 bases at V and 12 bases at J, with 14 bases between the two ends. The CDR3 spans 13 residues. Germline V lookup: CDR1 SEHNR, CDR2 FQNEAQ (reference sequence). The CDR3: CASSLMGSNTQFF. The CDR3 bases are TGTGCCAGCAGCTTAATGGGCTCCAATACGCAGTTCTTC.

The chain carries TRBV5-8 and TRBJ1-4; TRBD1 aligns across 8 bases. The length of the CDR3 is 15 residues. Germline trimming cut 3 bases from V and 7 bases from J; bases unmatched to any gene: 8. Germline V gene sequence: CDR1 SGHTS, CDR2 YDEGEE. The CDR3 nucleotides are TGTGCCAGCAGCTGGAGGGACAGGATCGGTGAAAAACTGTTTTTT. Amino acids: CASSWRDRIGEKLFF.

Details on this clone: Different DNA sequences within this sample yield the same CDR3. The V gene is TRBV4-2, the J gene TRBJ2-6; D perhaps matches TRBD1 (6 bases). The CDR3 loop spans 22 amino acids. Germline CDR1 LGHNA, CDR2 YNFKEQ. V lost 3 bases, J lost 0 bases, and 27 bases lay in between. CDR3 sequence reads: CASSQDPWGRQVLSSGANVLTF. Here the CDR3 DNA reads TGTGCCAGCAGCCAGGACCCCTGGGGGCGGCAAGTCCTTAGCTCTGGGGCCAACGTCCTGACTTTC.

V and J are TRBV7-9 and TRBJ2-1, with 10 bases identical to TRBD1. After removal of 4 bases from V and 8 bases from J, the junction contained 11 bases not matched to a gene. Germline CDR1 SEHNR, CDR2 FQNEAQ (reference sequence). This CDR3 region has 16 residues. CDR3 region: CASSWILGQGRDEQFF. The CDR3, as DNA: TGTGCCAGCAGCTGGATATTGGGACAGGGGAGGGATGAGCAGTTCTTC.

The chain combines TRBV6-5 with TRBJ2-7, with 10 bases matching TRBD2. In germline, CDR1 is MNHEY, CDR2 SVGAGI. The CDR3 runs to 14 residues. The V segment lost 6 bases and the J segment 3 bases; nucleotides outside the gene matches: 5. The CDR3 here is CASSLLAGVYEQYF. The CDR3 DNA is TGTGCCAGCAGCTTGCTAGCGGGAGTCTACGAGCAGTACTTC.

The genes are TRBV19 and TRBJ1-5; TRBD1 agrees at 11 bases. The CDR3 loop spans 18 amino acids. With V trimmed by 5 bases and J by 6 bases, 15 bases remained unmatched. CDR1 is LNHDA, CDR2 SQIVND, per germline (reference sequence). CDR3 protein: CASSSPIGTGGIGQPQHF. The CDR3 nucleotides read TGTGCCAGTAGTTCACCCATCGGGACAGGGGGTATTGGTCAGCCCCAGCATTTT.

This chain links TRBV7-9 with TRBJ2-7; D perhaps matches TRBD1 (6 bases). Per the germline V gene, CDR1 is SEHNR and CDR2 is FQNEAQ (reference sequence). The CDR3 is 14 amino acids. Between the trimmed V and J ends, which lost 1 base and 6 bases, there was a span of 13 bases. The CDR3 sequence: CASSLVRGWGEQYF. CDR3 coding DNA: TGTGCCAGCAGCTTAGTCAGGGGTTGGGGCGAGCAGTACTTC. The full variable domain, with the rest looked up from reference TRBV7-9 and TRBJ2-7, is DTGVSQNPRHKITKRGQNVTFRCDPISEHNRLYWYRQTLGQGPEFLTYFQNEAQLEKSRLLSDRFSAERPKGSFSTLEIQRTEQGDSAMYLCASSLVRGWGEQYFGPGTRLTVT.

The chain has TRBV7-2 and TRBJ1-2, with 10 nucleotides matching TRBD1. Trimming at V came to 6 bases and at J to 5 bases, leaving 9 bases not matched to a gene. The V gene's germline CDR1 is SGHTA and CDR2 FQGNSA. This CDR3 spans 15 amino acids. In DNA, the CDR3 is TGTGCCAGCAGATATGACAGGGGGCTGTTTTATGGCTACACCTTC. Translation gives CASRYDRGLFYGYTF.

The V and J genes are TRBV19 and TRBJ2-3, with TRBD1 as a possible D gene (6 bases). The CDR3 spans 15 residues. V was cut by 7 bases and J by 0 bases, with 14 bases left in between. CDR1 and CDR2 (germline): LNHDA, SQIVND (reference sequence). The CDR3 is CASKQGARSTDTQYF. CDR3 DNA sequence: TGTGCCAGTAAACAGGGCGCCCGGAGCACAGATACGCAGTATTTT.

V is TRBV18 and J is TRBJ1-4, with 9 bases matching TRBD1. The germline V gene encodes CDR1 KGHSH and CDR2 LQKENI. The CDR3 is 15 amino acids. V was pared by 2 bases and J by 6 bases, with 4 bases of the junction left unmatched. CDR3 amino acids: CASSPNGQGHEKLFF. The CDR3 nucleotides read TGTGCCAGCTCACCAAACGGACAGGGGCATGAAAAACTGTTTTTT.

DNA for the CDR3: TGCGCCAGCAGCTTGGGACAGGGGGCCCCCTCGGGTTTCTTT. It codes for CASSLGQGAPSGFF. This chain uses TRBV5-1 with TRBJ1-1; 10 bases agree with TRBD1. In germline, CDR1 is SGHRS, CDR2 YFSETQ. Trimming took 0 bases from V and 13 from J; bases not matched to a gene: 9. CDR3 length equals 14 residues.

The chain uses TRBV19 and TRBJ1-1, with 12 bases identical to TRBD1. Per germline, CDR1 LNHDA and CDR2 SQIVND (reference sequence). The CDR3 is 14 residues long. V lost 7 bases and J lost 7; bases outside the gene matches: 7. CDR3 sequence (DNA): TGTGCCAGTATATGGGGACAGGGGGCGAATGAAGCTTTCTTT. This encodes CASIWGQGANEAFF.

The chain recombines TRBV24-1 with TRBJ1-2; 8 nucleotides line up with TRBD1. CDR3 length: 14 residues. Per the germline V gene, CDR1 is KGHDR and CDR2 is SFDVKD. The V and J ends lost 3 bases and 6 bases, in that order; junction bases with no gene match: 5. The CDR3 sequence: CATSDRNRGNGYTF. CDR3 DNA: TGTGCCACCAGTGATCGGAACAGGGGGAATGGCTACACCTTC.

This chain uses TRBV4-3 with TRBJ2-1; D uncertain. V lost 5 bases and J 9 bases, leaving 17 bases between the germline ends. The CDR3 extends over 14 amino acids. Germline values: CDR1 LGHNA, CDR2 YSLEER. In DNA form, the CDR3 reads TGCGCCAGCAGCGCCACGACATCCTTGGGTGAGCAGTTCTTC. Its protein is CASSATTSLGEQFF.

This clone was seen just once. The CDR3 sequence is CASSLSGLAKNIQYF. The CDR3 DNA is TGTGCCAGCAGCTTATCCGGACTAGCCAAAAACATTCAGTACTTC. J is TRBJ2-4 and V is TRBV7-2; tentatively, D is TRBD2 (5 bases). V lost 2 bases and J lost 0, with 8 bases in between. Germline loops: CDR1 SGHTA, CDR2 FQGNSA. The CDR3 length is 15 residues. The entire variable domain, with the rest obtained from reference TRBV7-2 and TRBJ2-4, is as follows: GAGVSQSPSNKVTEKGKDVELRCDPISGHTALYWYRQSLGQGLEFLIYFQGNSAPDKSGLPSDRFSAERTGGSVSTLTIQRTQQEDSAVYLCASSLSGLAKNIQYFGAGTRLSVL.

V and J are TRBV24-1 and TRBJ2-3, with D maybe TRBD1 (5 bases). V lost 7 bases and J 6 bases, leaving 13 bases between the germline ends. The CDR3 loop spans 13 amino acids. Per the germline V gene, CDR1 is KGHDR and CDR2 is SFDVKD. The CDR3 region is CATRGYKGDTQYF. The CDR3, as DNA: TGTGCCACCAGAGGTTACAAGGGGGATACGCAGTATTTT.

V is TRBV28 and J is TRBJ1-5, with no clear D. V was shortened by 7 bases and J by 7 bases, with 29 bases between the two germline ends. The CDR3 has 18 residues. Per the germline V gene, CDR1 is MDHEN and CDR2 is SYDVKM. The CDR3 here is CASTPTGSTTSSGQPQHF. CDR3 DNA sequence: TGTGCCAGCACCCCAACCGGGAGCACAACCTCGTCGGGGCAGCCCCAGCATTTT.

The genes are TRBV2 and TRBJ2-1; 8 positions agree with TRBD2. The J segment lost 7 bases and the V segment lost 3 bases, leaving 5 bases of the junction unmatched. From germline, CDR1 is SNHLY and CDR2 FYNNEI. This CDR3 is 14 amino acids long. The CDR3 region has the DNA TGTGCCAGCAGTGAGTTCCTAGCGGGTAATGAGCAGTTCTTC. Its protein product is CASSEFLAGNEQFF. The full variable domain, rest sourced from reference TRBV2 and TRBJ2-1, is EPEVTQTPSHQVTQMGQEVILRCVPISNHLYFYWYRQILGQKVEFLVSFYNNEISEKSEIFDDQFSVERPDGSNFTLKIRSTKLEDSAMYFCASSEFLAGNEQFFGPGTRLTVL.